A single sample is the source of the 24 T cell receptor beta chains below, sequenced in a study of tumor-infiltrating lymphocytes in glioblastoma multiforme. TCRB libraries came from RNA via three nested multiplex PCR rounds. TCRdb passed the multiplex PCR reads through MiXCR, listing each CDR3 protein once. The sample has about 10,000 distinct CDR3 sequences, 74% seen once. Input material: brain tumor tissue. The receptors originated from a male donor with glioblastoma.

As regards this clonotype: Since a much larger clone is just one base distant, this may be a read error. DNA of the CDR3: TGCAGTGCTAGAAGGTTAGCGGGGGGAAAAGACGAGCACTACTTC. This sequence encodes CSARRLAGGKDEHYF. The rearrangement joins TRBV20-1 to TRBJ2-7; 10 bases match TRBD2. This CDR3 has 15 residues. From germline, CDR1 is DFQATT and CDR2 SNEGSKA (reference sequence).

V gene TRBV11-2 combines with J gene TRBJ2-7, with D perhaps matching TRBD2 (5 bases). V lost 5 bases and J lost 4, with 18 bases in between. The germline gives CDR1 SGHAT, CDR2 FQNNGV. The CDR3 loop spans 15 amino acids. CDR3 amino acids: CASSMSSRAVYEQYF. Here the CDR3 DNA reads TGTGCCAGCAGCATGTCTAGCCGAGCAGTATACGAGCAGTACTTC.

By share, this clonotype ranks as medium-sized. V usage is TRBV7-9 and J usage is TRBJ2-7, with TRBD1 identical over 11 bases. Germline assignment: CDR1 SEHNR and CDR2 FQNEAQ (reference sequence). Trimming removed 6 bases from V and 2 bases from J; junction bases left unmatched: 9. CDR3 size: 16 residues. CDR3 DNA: TGTGCCAGCAGGAACACGGGACAGGGGGTAACCTACGAGCAGTACTTC. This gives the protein CASRNTGQGVTYEQYF.

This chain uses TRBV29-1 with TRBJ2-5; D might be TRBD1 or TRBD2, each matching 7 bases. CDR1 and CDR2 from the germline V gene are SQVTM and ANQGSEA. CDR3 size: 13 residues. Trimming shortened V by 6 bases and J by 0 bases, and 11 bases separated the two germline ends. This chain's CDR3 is CSVQGGDQETQYF. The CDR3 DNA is TGCAGCGTGCAGGGGGGGGACCAAGAGACCCAGTACTTC.

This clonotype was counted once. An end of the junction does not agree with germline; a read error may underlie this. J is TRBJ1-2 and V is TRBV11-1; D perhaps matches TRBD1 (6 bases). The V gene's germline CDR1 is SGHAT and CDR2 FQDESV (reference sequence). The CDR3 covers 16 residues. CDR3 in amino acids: CDSRDLRQANDYGYTF. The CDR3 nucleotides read TGTGACAGCAGGGATCTTAGACAGGCAAATGACTATGGCTACACCTTC.

The CDR3 nucleotides read TGTGCCAGCAGTTTGGGGGACGGCCCTGAAGCTTTCTTT. Residues: CASSLGDGPEAFF. The V call is TRBV28, the J call TRBJ1-1, with a possible D match to TRBD1 (5 bases). V lost 3 bases to trimming and J lost 6 bases, with 11 bases between them. CDR1 and CDR2 from the germline V gene are MDHEN and SYDVKM. This CDR3 is 13 amino acids long.

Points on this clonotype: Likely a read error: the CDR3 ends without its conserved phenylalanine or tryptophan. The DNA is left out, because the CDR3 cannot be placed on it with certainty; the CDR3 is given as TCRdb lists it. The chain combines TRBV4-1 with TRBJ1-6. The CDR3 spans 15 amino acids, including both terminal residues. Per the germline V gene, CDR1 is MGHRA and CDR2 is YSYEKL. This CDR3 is CASQNLASGVSLIQL.

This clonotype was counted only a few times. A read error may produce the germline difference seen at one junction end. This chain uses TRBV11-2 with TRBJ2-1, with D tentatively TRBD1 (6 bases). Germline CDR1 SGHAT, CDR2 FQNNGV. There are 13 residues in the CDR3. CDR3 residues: CASSLERGNELFF. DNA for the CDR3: TGTGCCAGCAGCTTAGAGAGGGGGAATGAGCTGTTTTTC.

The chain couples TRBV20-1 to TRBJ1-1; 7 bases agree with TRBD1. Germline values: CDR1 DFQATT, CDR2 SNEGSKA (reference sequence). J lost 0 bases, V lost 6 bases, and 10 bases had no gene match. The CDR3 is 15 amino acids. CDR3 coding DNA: TGCAGTGCCACAGGGGCGTTACCGATGAACACTGAAGCTTTCTTT. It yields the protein CSATGALPMNTEAFF.

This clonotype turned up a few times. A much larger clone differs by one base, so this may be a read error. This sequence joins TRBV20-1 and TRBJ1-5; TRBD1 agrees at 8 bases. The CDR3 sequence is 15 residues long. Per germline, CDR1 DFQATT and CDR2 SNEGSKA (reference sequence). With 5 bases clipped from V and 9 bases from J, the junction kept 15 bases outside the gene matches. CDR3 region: CSARGDRYSNWPQHF. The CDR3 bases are TGCAGTGCTCGAGGGGACAGGTATAGCAATTGGCCCCAGCATTTT.

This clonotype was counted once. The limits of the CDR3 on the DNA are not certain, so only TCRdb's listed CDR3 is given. This CDR3 is CASSLVAGGTRELSF. The chain uses TRBV7-8 and TRBJ2-2; the DNA was not used to check the table's D call, TRBD2. The CDR3 length is 15 residues, termini included. Per the germline V gene, CDR1 is SGHVS and CDR2 is FQNEAQ.

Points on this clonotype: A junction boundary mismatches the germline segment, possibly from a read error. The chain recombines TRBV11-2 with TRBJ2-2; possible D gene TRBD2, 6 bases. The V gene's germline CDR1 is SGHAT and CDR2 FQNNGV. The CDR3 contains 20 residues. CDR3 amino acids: CASTPSFVQGLALNTGKLFF. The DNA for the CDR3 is TGTGCCAGCACCCCCTCATTCGTCCAAGGGCTAGCGTTAAACACCGGGAAGCTGTTTTTT.

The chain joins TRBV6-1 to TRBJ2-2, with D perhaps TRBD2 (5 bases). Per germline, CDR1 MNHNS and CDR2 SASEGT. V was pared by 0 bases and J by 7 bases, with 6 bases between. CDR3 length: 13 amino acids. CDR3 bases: TGTGCCAGCAGTGAAGCCGGGGACGGGGAGCTGTTTTTT. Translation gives CASSEAGDGELFF.

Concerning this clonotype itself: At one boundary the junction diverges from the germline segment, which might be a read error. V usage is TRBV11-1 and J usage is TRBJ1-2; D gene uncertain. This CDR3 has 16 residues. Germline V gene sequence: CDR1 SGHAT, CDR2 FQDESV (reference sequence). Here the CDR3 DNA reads TGTGCCAGCAGGGATCTCAGACATGCGAATGGCTATGTCTACACCTTC. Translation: CASRDLRHANGYVYTF.

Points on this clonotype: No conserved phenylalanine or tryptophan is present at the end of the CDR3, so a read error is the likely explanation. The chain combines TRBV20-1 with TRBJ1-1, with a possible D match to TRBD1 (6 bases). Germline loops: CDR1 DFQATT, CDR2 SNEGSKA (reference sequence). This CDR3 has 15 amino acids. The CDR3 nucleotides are TGCGGTGCTAGAGATGAGGCAGGGGAGAGCACTGAAGCTTTCTAT. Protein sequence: CGARDEAGESTEAFY.

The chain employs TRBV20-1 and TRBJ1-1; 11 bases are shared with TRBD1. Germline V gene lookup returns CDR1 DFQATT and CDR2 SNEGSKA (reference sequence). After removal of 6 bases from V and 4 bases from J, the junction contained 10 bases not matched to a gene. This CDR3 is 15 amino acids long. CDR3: CSAKGQGGASTEAFF. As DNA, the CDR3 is TGCAGTGCGAAGGGACAGGGGGGAGCGAGCACTGAAGCTTTCTTT.

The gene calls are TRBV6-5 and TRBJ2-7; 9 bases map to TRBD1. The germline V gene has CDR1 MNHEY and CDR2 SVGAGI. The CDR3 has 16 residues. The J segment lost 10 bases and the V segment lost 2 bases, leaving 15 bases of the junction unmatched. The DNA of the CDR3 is TGTGCCAGCAGTTACCTCGTTCCGGGACAGGGTGGTAACCAGTACTTC. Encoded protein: CASSYLVPGQGGNQYF.

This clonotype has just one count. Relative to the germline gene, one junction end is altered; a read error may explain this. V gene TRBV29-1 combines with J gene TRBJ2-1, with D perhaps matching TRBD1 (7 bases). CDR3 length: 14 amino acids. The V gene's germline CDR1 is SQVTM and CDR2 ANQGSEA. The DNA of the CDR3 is TGCAGCGTTGGATGGCGGCAGGGGGGCAATGAGCAGCTATTC. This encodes CSVGWRQGGNEQLF.

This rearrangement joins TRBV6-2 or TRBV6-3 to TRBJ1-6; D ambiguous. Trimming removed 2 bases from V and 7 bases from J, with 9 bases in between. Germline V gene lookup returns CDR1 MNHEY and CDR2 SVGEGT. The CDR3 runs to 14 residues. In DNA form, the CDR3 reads TGTGCCAGCAGTTACAGAGGGAGGAATTCACCCCTCCACTTT. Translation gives CASSYRGRNSPLHF.

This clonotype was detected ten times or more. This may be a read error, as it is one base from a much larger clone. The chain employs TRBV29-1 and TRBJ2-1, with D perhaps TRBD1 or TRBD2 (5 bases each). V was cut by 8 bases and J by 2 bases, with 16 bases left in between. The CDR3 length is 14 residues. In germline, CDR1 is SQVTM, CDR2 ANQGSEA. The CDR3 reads CSTRDVSPYNEQFF. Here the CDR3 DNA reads TGCAGCACTCGGGACGTGAGCCCCTACAATGAGCAGTTCTTC.

In DNA form, the CDR3 reads TGCAGTGCTAGTGATGGGGAGAGCTCCTACAATGAGCAGTTCTTC. Amino acid sequence: CSASDGESSYNEQFF. The chain joins TRBV20-1 to TRBJ2-1, with D maybe TRBD2 (5 bases). The CDR3 sequence is 15 residues long. The V gene's germline CDR1 is DFQATT and CDR2 SNEGSKA (reference sequence). V lost 3 bases and J 0 bases, leaving 12 bases between the germline ends.

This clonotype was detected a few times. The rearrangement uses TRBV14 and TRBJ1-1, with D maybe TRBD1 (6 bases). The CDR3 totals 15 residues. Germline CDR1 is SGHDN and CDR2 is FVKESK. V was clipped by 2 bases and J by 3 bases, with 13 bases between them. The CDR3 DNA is TGTGCCAGCAGCCAACTCGGGGGGGCTGACACTGAAGCTTTCTTT. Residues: CASSQLGGADTEAFF.

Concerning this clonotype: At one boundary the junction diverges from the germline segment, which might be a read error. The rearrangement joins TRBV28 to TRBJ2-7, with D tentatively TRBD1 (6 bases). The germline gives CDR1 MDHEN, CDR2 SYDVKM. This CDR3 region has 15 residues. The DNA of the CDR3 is TGTGCCAGCAGTAATAGCCGGGACAAACCCTACGAGCACTACTTC. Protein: CASSNSRDKPYEHYF.

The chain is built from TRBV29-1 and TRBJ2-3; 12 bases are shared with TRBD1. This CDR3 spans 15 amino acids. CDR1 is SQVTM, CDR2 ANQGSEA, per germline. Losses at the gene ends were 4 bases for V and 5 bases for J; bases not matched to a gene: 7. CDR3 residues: CSVATGQGAGDTQYF. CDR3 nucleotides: TGCAGCGTTGCAACGGGACAGGGGGCTGGAGATACGCAGTATTTT.